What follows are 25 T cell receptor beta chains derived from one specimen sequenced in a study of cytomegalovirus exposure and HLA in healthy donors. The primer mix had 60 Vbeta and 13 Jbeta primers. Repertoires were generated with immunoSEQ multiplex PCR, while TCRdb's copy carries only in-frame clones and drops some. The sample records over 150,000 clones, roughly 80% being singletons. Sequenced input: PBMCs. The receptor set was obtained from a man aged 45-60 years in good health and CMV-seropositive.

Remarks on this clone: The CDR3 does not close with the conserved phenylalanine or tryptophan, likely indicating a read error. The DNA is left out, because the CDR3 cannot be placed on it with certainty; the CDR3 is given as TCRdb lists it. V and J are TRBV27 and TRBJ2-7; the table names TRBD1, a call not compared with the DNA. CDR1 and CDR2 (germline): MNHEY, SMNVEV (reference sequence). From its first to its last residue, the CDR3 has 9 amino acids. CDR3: CATSGTGVG.

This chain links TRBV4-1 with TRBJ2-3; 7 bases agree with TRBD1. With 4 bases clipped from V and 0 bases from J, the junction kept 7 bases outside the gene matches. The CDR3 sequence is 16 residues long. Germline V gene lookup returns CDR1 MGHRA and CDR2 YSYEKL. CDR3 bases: TGCGCCAGCAGCCGATACGGGACAGCGAGCACAGATACGCAGTATTTT. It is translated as CASSRYGTASTDTQYF.

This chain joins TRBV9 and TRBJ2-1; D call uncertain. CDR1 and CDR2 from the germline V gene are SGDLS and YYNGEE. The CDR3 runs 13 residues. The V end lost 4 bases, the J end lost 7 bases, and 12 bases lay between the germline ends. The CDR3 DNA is TGTGCCAGCAGCCTGGCCGCCGGGAATGAGCAGTTCTTC. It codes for CASSLAAGNEQFF. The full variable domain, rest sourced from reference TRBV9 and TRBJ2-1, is DSGVTQTPKHLITATGQRVTLRCSPRSGDLSVYWYQQSLDQGLQFLIQYYNGEERAKGNILERFSAQQFPDLHSELNLSSLELGDSALYFCASSLAAGNEQFFGPGTRLTVL.

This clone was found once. The CDR3 here is CASSQDIAVSNTEAFF. The CDR3 DNA follows: TGTGCCAGCAGCCAGGACATTGCGGTATCGAACACTGAAGCTTTCTTT. The chain recombines TRBV28 with TRBJ1-1; D is possibly TRBD1 (5 bases). Between the trimmed V and J ends, which lost 6 bases and 1 base, there was a span of 18 bases. Germline V CDR1 and CDR2: MDHEN, SYDVKM. This CDR3 is built from 16 residues. Variable domain in full (rest from reference TRBV28 and TRBJ1-1): DVKVTQSSRYLVKRTGEKVFLECVQDMDHENMFWYRQDPGLGLRLIYFSYDVKMKEKGDIPEGYSVSREKKERFSLILESASTNQTSMYLCASSQDIAVSNTEAFFGQGTRLTVV.

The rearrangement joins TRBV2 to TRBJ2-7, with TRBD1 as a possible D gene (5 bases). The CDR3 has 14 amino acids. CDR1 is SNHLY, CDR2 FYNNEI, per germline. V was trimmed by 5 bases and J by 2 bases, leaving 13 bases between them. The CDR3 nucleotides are TGTGCCAGCAGTAAACCTCAGGGCCCCTACGAGCAGTACTTC. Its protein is CASSKPQGPYEQYF.

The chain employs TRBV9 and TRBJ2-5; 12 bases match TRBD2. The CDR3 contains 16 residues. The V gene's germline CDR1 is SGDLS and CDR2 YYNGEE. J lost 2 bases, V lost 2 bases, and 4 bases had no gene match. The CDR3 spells CASSVGLAGGQETQYF. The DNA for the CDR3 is TGTGCCAGCAGCGTGGGGCTAGCGGGGGGGCAAGAGACCCAGTACTTC.

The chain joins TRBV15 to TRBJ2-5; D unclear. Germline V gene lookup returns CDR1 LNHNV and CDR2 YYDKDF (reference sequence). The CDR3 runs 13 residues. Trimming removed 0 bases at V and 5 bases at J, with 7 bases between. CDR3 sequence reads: CATSRDLAETQYF. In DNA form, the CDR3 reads TGTGCCACCAGCAGAGATCTCGCGGAGACCCAGTACTTC.

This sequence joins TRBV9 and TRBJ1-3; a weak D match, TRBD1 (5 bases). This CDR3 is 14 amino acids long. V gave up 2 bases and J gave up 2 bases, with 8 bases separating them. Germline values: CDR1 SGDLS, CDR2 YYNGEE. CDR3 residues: CASSVARAGNTIYF. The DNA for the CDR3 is TGTGCCAGCAGCGTGGCCAGGGCTGGAAACACCATATATTTT.

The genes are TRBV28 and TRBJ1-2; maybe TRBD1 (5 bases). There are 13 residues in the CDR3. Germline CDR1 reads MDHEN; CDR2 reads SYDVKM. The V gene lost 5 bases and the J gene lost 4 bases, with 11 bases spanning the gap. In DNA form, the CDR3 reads TGTGCCAGCAGTCTGGACAAGCCCTATGGCTACACCTTC. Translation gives CASSLDKPYGYTF.

The DNA for the CDR3 is TGTGCCAGCAGCTTTAAGGGCGGAGGAGGCACAGATACGCAGTATTTT. It specifies CASSFKGGGGTDTQYF. The J gene is TRBJ2-3, the V gene TRBV7-3; D may be TRBD2 (5 bases). The germline V gene encodes CDR1 SGHTA and CDR2 FQGTGA. The ends were cut back, 3 bases at V and 1 base at J, with 14 bases in the middle. The CDR3 is made up of 16 amino acids.

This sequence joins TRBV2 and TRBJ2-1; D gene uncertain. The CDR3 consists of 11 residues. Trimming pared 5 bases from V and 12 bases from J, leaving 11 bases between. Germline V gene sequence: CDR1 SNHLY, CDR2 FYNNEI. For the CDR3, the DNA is TGTGCCAGCAGTCCCTTAAATTTGCAGTTCTTC. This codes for CASSPLNLQFF.

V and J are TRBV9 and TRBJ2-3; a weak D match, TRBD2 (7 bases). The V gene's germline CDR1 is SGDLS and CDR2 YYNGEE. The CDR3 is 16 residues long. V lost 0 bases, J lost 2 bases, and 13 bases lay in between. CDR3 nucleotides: TGTGCCAGCAGCGTAGGTGGGGAGGGGGTCACAGATACGCAGTATTTT. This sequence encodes CASSVGGEGVTDTQYF.

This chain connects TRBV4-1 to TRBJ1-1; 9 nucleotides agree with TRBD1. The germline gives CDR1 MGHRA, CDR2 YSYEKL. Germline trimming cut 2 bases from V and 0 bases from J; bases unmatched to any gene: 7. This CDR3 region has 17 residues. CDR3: CASSQFGTGSMNTEAFF. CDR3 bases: TGCGCCAGCAGCCAATTCGGGACAGGGTCTATGAACACTGAAGCTTTCTTT.

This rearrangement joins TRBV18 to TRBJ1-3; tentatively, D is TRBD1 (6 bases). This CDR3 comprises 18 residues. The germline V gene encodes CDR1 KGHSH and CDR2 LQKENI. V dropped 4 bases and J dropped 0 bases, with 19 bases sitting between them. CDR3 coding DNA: TGTGCCAGCTCACGCGAAACCCCAGGGGCAAGCTCTGGAAACACCATATATTTT. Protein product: CASSRETPGASSGNTIYF. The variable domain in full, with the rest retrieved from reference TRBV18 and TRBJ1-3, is NAGVMQNPRHLVRRRGQEARLRCSPMKGHSHVYWYRQLPEEGLKFMVYLQKENIIDESGMPKERFSAEFPKEGPSILRIQQVVRGDSAAYFCASSRETPGASSGNTIYFGEGSWLTVV.

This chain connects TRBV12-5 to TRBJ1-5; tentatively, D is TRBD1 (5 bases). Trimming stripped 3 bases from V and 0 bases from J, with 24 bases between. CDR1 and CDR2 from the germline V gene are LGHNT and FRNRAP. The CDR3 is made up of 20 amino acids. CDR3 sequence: CASGFGAQLSDRYSNQPQHF. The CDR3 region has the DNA TGTGCTAGTGGTTTTGGGGCACAGCTATCTGACCGATATAGCAATCAGCCCCAGCATTTT.

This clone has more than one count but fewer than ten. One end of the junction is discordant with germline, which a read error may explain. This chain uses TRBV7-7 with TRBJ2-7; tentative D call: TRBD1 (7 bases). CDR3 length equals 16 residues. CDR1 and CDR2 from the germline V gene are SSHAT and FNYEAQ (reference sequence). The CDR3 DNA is TGTGCTAGCAGCTTAGGGGGGACAGCTTTCTCCTACGAGCAGTACTTC. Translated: CASSLGGTAFSYEQYF.

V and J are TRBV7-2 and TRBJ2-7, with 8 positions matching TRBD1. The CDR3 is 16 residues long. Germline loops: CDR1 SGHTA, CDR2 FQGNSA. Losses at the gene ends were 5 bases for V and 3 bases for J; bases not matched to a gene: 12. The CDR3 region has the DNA TGTGCCAGCAGCCACGGGACAGGCCCCCACATCTACGAGCAGTACTTC. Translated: CASSHGTGPHIYEQYF.

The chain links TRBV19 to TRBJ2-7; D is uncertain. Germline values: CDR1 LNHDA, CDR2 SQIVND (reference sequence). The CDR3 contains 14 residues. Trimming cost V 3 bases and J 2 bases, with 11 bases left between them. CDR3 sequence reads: CASSIGRSAYEQYF. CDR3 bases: TGTGCCAGTAGTATCGGCAGGTCCGCCTACGAGCAGTACTTC.

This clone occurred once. CDR3 bases: TGTGCCAGCACGCCTGCGCACTATGGCTACACCTTC. It specifies CASTPAHYGYTF. The rearrangement joins TRBV28 to TRBJ1-2; D is unclear. Trimming stripped 7 bases from V and 3 bases from J, with 9 bases between. The CDR3 is 12 residues long. Germline V gene lookup returns CDR1 MDHEN and CDR2 SYDVKM.

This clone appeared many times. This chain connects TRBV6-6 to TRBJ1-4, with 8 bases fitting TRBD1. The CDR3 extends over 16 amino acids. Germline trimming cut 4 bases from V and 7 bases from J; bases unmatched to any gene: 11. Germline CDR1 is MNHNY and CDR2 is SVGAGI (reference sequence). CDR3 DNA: TGTGCCAGCAGTTCTGAGTACGGGACAGGAGGTGAAAAACTGTTTTTT. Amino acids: CASSSEYGTGGEKLFF.

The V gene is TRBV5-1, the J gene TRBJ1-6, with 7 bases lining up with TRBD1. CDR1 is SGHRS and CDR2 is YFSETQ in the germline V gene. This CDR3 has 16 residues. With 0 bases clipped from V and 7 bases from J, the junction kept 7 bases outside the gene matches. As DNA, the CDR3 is TGCGCCAGCAGCTTGGGCTCAGGGGGAACGAATTCACCCCTCCACTTT. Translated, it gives CASSLGSGGTNSPLHF.

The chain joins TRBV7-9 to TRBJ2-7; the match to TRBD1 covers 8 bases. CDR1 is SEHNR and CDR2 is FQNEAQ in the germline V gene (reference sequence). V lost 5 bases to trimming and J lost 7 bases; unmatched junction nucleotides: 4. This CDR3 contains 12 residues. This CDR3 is CASSQTGEEQYF. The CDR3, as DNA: TGTGCCAGCAGCCAGACAGGGGAGGAGCAGTACTTC.

CDR3 coding DNA: TGTGCCAGCAGCTTAAACTTTTACAGGGCCGGCGGGGAGCTGTTTTTT. Residues: CASSLNFYRAGGELFF. The rearrangement links TRBV11-2 to TRBJ2-2; tentative D call: TRBD1 (6 bases). This CDR3 has 16 amino acids. Germline V lookup: CDR1 SGHAT, CDR2 FQNNGV. V gave up 2 bases and J gave up 7 bases, with 17 bases separating them.

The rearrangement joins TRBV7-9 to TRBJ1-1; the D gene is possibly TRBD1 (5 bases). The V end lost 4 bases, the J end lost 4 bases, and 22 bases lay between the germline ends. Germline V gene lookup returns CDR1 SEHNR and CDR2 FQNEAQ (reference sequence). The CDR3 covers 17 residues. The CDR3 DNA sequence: TGTGCCAGCAGCTCACCCGCGGACACCACGGGTCGCACTGAAGCTTTCTTT. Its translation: CASSSPADTTGRTEAFF. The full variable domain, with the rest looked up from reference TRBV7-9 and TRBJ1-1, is DTGVSQNPRHKITKRGQNVTFRCDPISEHNRLYWYRQTLGQGPEFLTYFQNEAQLEKSRLLSDRFSAERPKGSFSTLEIQRTEQGDSAMYLCASSSPADTTGRTEAFFGQGTRLTVV.

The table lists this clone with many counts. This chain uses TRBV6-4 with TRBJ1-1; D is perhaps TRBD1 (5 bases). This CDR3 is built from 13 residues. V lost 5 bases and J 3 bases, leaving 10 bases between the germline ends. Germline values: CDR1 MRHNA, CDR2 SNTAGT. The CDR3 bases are TGTGCCAGCAGTACTGAGACAGACACTGAAGCTTTCTTT. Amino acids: CASSTETDTEAFF.